Reported below is one T cell receptor beta chain. Its specificity is not known. Other DNA sequences within the sample encode an identical CDR3. J was trimmed by 3 bases and V by 3 bases; bases with no gene match: 6. Germline V gene lookup returns CDR1 SGHNT and CDR2 YENEEA. This CDR3 is built from 15 residues. Repertoires were generated with immunoSEQ multiplex PCR, while TCRdb's copy carries only in-frame clones and drops some. The sample has 250,000 to 350,000 clones, approximately 90% seen once. The sample belongs to a study of cytomegalovirus exposure and HLA in healthy donors. Whole-study findings and limits: As was reported, the classifier diagnosed cytomegalovirus status with high specificity and sensitivity. The investigators catalogued 160 or so TCR beta chains as cytomegalovirus-associated. A subsequent analysis found that TCR clusters from the first cohort also tended to co-occur in the 90 to 150 validation repertoires, with about 95% of cluster scores above 0.

V usage is TRBV11-3 and J usage is TRBJ2-7, with 9 bases aligning to TRBD1. The TCR was taken from a woman under 30 in good health and CMV-seronegative. Specimen: PBMCs. The CDR3 sequence is CASSLGGQGSYEQYF. The CDR3 bases are TGTGCCAGCAGCTTGGGTGGACAGGGGAGCTACGAGCAGTACTTC.